This passage covers 19 T cell receptor beta chains from one sample sequenced in a study of T cells in Graves' hyperthyroidism and ophthalmopathy. TCR beta CDR3 region amplification was performed from RNA transcripts. The HTBI primer set served for first-round RT-PCR of the TCR CDR3. Each CDR3 protein is one row after TCRdb ran MiXCR on the multiplex PCR reads. Altogether 210,000 or so distinct CDR3 sequences are present, over 15% being singletons, with the ten largest covering roughly 53%. The specimen was blood. These TCRs come from a man aged 45-65 years with Graves' hyperthyroidism.

This clonotype was recorded many times. V gene TRBV12-3 or TRBV12-4 combines with J gene TRBJ2-7; 9 bases are a match to TRBD2. The CDR3 has 15 amino acids. J gave up 2 bases and V 5 bases, and 7 bases lay outside the gene matches. The CDR3: CASSPLTSGAYEQYF. The CDR3 DNA reads as TGTGCCAGCAGTCCGCTGACTAGCGGAGCCTACGAGCAGTACTTC.

This clonotype came up many times. The chain links TRBV20-1 to TRBJ2-3, with TRBD2 matching 10 bases. Looked up from germline, CDR1 is DFQATT and CDR2 is SNEGSKA (reference sequence). The junction had 15 bases not matched to a gene; V was cut back by 8 bases and J by 7 bases. This CDR3 has 15 amino acids. CDR3 sequence: CSPLKPASGSHTQYF. The CDR3 region has the DNA TGCAGTCCTCTTAAGCCGGCTAGCGGGAGCCATACGCAGTATTTT.

This clonotype was recorded at least ten times. The germline gene is not matched at one end of the junction; a read error may be the cause. V gene TRBV6-1 combines with J gene TRBJ2-5, with TRBD2 identical over 10 bases. The CDR3 contains 16 residues. Germline assignment: CDR1 MNHNS and CDR2 SASEGT. DNA for the CDR3: TGTGTCAGCAGACCAGGACTAGCGGTCCACCAAGAGACCCAGTACTTC. Encoded protein: CVSRPGLAVHQETQYF.

Written as DNA, the CDR3 is TGTGCCAGCAGCCTTATGAGCTCCTACAATGAGCAGTTCTTC. This gives the protein CASSLMSSYNEQFF. The rearrangement links TRBV7-2 to TRBJ2-1; D is ambiguous. Germline V gene lookup returns CDR1 SGHTA and CDR2 FQGNSA. Trimming removed 5 bases at V and 0 bases at J, with 8 bases between. There are 14 residues in the CDR3. The whole variable domain, filled in from reference TRBV7-2 and TRBJ2-1, reads GAGVSQSPSNKVTEKGKDVELRCDPISGHTALYWYRQSLGQGLEFLIYFQGNSAPDKSGLPSDRFSAERTGGSVSTLTIQRTQQEDSAVYLCASSLMSSYNEQFFGPGTRLTVL.

The chain carries TRBV11-2 and TRBJ2-5, with 9 bases matching TRBD2. Germline CDR1 SGHAT, CDR2 FQNNGV. J was trimmed by 6 bases and V by 0 bases; bases with no gene match: 8. This CDR3 has 16 residues. In DNA, the CDR3 is TGTGCCAGCAGCTTAGATCTTGCGGGAGGGTCCCAGACCCAGTACTTC. Protein product: CASSLDLAGGSQTQYF.

This clonotype has a count of ten or more. This sequence joins TRBV18 and TRBJ1-3, with a tentative D call TRBD1 (5 bases). The germline V gene has CDR1 KGHSH and CDR2 LQKENI. Trimming removed 3 bases at V and 0 bases at J, with 9 bases between. The CDR3 loop spans 15 amino acids. The CDR3 DNA follows: TGTGCCAGCTCACCTACAGGCGACTCTGGAAACACCATATATTTT. Translated: CASSPTGDSGNTIYF.

The CDR3 spells CATSRGGGNQPQHF. CDR3 coding DNA: TGTGCCACCAGCAGAGGGGGAGGAAATCAGCCCCAGCATTTT. The chain carries TRBV15 and TRBJ1-5; no reliable D call. The germline V and J ends were trimmed by 1 base and 4 bases, with 8 bases remaining between them. Germline CDR1 is LNHNV and CDR2 is YYDKDF (reference sequence). This CDR3 region has 14 residues.

This clonotype was recorded many times. The rearrangement uses TRBV20-1 and TRBJ2-7; the match to TRBD2 covers 9 bases. Germline CDR1 reads DFQATT; CDR2 reads SNEGSKA (reference sequence). Trimming cost V 3 bases and J 4 bases; bases outside gene matches: 7. The CDR3 consists of 14 residues. CDR3 loop: CSARPASGIYEQYF. The DNA for the CDR3 is TGCAGTGCTAGGCCTGCTAGCGGGATTTACGAGCAGTACTTC.

There are many counts of this clonotype. The V and J genes are TRBV3-1 and TRBJ2-4; D call uncertain. With 4 bases removed from V and 8 bases from J, the gap between germline ends came to 15 bases. The CDR3 loop spans 14 amino acids. Germline assignment: CDR1 LGHDT and CDR2 YNNKEL (reference sequence). CDR3 coding DNA: TGTGCCAGCAGCCCCACCCGGGCATCGGACATTCAGTACTTC. Protein: CASSPTRASDIQYF. Looking up the rest from reference TRBV3-1 and TRBJ2-4 gives the full variable domain: DTAVSQTPKYLVTQMGNDKSIKCEQNLGHDTMYWYKQDSKKFLKIMFSYNNKELIINETVPNRFSPKSPDKAHLNLHINSLELGDSAVYFCASSPTRASDIQYFGAGTRLSVL.

In this sample, this clonotype turned up a few times. The V gene is TRBV25-1, the J gene TRBJ2-7; possibly TRBD1 or TRBD2 for D (5 bases each). The CDR3 sequence is 15 residues long. V was shortened by 2 bases and J by 5 bases, with 16 bases between the two germline ends. Germline V gene lookup returns CDR1 MGHDK and CDR2 SYGVNS. The CDR3 loop reads CASSELSGTFHEQYF. The CDR3 region has the DNA TGTGCCAGCAGTGAACTGTCAGGGACGTTCCACGAGCAGTACTTC.

The rearrangement uses TRBV2 and TRBJ2-7; D perhaps matches TRBD2 (5 bases). The germline CDR1 and CDR2 sequences are SNHLY and FYNNEI. With 3 bases removed from V and 2 bases from J, the gap between germline ends came to 8 bases. This CDR3 comprises 13 residues. CDR3 coding DNA: TGTGCCAGCAGTGAGTCGGGAACCTACGAGCAGTACTTC. It translates to CASSESGTYEQYF.

This clonotype occurred a few times. This rearrangement joins TRBV7-2 to TRBJ2-5, with 8 bases aligning to TRBD2. This CDR3 has 15 residues. The germline V gene has CDR1 SGHTA and CDR2 FQGNSA. V lost 2 bases, J lost 4 bases, and 6 bases stayed unmatched. The CDR3, as DNA: TGTGCCAGCAGCTTACTGCGGGAGGAGGGAGAGACCCAGTACTTC. It is translated as CASSLLREEGETQYF. Together with reference TRBV7-2 and TRBJ2-5, the CDR3 gives the full variable domain: GAGVSQSPSNKVTEKGKDVELRCDPISGHTALYWYRQSLGQGLEFLIYFQGNSAPDKSGLPSDRFSAERTGGSVSTLTIQRTQQEDSAVYLCASSLLREEGETQYFGPGTRLLVL.

This chain uses TRBV5-1 with TRBJ2-3, with 10 bases that match TRBD2. The CDR3 spans 14 residues. The V and J ends lost 4 bases and 6 bases, in that order; junction bases with no gene match: 5. The germline V gene has CDR1 SGHRS and CDR2 YFSETQ. The CDR3, as DNA: TGCGCCAGCAGCCCTAGCGGGAGTTCTGATACGCAGTATTTT. Translated, it gives CASSPSGSSDTQYF. Filled out from reference TRBV5-1 and TRBJ2-3, the complete variable domain reads KAGVTQTPRYLIKTRGQQVTLSCSPISGHRSVSWYQQTPGQGLQFLFEYFSETQRNKGNFPGRFSGRQFSNSRSEMNVSTLELGDSALYLCASSPSGSSDTQYFGPGTRLTVL.

This clonotype has more than one count but fewer than ten. V is TRBV7-2 and J is TRBJ2-4; 11 positions agree with TRBD2. J gave up 10 bases and V 5 bases, and 1 base lay outside the gene matches. Per the germline V gene, CDR1 is SGHTA and CDR2 is FQGNSA. The CDR3 length is 12 residues. The CDR3 bases are TGTGCCAGCAGCCGACTAGCGGGGATTCAGTACTTC. Translation gives CASSRLAGIQYF.

CDR3 nucleotide sequence: TGTGCCAGCAGCTATCCGGGACTAGCGGGAGGGCTGGGGCATTACGAGCAGTACTTC. It specifies CASSYPGLAGGLGHYEQYF. This sequence joins TRBV5-5 and TRBJ2-7; 16 positions agree with TRBD2. The CDR3 extends over 19 amino acids. Germline CDR1 and CDR2: SGHKS and YYEKEE (reference sequence). Trimming took 3 bases from V and 4 from J; bases not matched to a gene: 13.

At least ten counts were recorded for this clonotype. V gene TRBV6-2 or TRBV6-3 combines with J gene TRBJ2-7; TRBD2 matches at 13 bases. Losses at the gene ends were 2 bases for V and 2 bases for J; bases not matched to a gene: 9. This CDR3 has 18 residues. Germline loops: CDR1 MNHEY, CDR2 SVGEGT. CDR3 amino acids: CASSYERGTSGATYEQYF. CDR3 nucleotides: TGTGCCAGCAGTTACGAGAGGGGGACTAGCGGGGCGACCTACGAGCAGTACTTC.

This clonotype was detected ten times or more. This rearrangement joins TRBV6-1 to TRBJ2-5; D is possibly TRBD1 (6 bases). Germline-derived CDR1 and CDR2 are MNHNS and SASEGT. V was shortened by 7 bases and J by 2 bases, with 14 bases between the two germline ends. The CDR3 is made up of 14 amino acids. The CDR3, as DNA: TGTGCCAGCAAATTGCCGGGGACACAAGAGACCCAGTACTTC. This translates into CASKLPGTQETQYF.

CDR3 sequence: CASSAPFGGEFAYEQYF. CDR3 DNA: TGTGCCAGCAGCGCGCCGTTTGGAGGAGAGTTTGCCTACGAGCAGTACTTC. This rearrangement joins TRBV7-9 to TRBJ2-7, with D possibly being TRBD2 (5 bases). Germline CDR1 is SEHNR and CDR2 is FQNEAQ (reference sequence). Trimming removed 5 bases at V and 2 bases at J, with 22 bases between. CDR3 length equals 17 residues.

The gene calls are TRBV6-1 and TRBJ2-2; the D gene is possibly TRBD1 (5 bases). V lost 11 bases and J 4 bases, leaving 14 bases between the germline ends. This CDR3 spans 13 amino acids. Germline V gives CDR1 MNHNS, CDR2 SASEGT. The CDR3 spells CASESRATGELFF. The CDR3 nucleotides read TGTGCCTCGGAGAGCAGGGCCACCGGGGAGCTGTTTTTT.